The clone carrying this TCR beta chain is a singleton in its sample. Its antigen is not known. This entry comes from a study of T cell responses to AZD1222 COVID-19 vaccine. Whole-study findings and limits: All repertoire sampling was performed exclusively after the peak T cell response. The reported proportion of spike-specific TCRs targeting unmutated variant regions was nearly half.

Produced via immunoSEQ multiplex PCR; TCRdb's table is partial and in-frame only. The table lists some 200,000 clones, 93% of them singletons. Germline V gene sequence: CDR1 LNHNV, CDR2 YYDKDF (reference sequence). The CDR3 contains 16 residues. V lost 0 bases and J 6 bases, leaving 14 bases between the germline ends. This chain connects TRBV15 to TRBJ1-4; weak D call: TRBD1 (6 bases). This specimen consisted of peripheral blood, obtained 28 days after the second AZD1222 dose. The sequence was collected from an adult who received the AZD1222 COVID-19 vaccine. The CDR3 sequence: CATSRDLSRGYEKLFF. CDR3 DNA: TGTGCCACCAGCAGAGATCTGTCCAGGGGTTATGAAAAACTGTTTTTT.